This T cell receptor (beta chain) was recovered during a study of T-cell memory formation after mild COVID-19. Findings and caveats of the study: Some responding clones appeared in pre-infection memory, suggesting cross-reactive memory joined.

This clonotype was recorded many times. As yet, its antigen is unknown. Per germline, CDR1 MGHRA and CDR2 YSYEKL. J lost 1 base, V lost 1 base, and 9 bases had no gene match. The CDR3 contains 18 residues. TCRdb reprocessed the 5' RACE reads via MiXCR and lists one record per CDR3 protein. This sample has about 140,000 distinct CDR3 sequences, with 11% to 15% found just once. The chain links TRBV4-1 to TRBJ2-1; 8 bases align to TRBD1. Sequenced input: PBMCs or a T cell subset sorted from them (not recorded which). The sequence was obtained from an adult woman who had mild COVID-19 (a few samples of this study predate the infection). Cell type and time point are not known. CDR3 amino acids: CASSQVQGALESYNEQFF. As DNA, the CDR3 is TGCGCCAGCAGCCAAGTTCAGGGGGCGCTTGAGTCCTACAATGAGCAGTTCTTC.